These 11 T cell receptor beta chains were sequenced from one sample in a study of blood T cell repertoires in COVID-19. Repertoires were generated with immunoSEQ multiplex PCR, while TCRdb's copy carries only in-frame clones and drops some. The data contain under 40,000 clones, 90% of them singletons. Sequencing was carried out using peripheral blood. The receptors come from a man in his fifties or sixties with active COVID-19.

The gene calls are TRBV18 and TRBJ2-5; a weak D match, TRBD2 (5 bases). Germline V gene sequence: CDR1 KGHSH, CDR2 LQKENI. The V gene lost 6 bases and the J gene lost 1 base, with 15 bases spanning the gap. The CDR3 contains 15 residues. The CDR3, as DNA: TGTGCCAGCTCGCGCTACGGAGGCCCCCAAGAGACCCAGTACTTC. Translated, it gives CASSRYGGPQETQYF.

CDR3 sequence reads: CASSSGQFMNTEAFF. The CDR3 region has the DNA TGTGCCAGTAGTTCCGGACAGTTCATGAACACTGAAGCTTTCTTT. The chain combines TRBV19 with TRBJ1-1, with D perhaps matching TRBD1 (6 bases). This CDR3 has 15 amino acids. Germline-derived CDR1 and CDR2 are LNHDA and SQIVND (reference sequence). Trimming took 5 bases from V and 0 from J, leaving 13 bases between them.

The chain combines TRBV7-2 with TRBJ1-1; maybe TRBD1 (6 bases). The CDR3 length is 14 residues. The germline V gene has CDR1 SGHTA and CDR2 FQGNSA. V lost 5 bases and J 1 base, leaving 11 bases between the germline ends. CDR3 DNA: TGTGCCAGCAGCCCCGGACAGAGGAACACTGAAGCTTTCTTT. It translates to CASSPGQRNTEAFF.

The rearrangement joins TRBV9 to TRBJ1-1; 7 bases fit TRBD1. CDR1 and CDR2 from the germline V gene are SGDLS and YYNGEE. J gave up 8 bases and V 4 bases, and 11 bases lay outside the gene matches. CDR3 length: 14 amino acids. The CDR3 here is CASSPRNDRVEAFF. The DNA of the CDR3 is TGTGCCAGCAGCCCCCGGAACGACAGGGTCGAAGCTTTCTTT.

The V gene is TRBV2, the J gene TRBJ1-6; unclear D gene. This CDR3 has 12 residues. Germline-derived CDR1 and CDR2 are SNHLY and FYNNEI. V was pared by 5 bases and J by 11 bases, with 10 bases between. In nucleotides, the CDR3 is TGTGCCAGCAGTCCCGACAAGCCACCCCTCCACTTT. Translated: CASSPDKPPLHF. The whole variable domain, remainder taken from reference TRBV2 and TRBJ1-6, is EPEVTQTPSHQVTQMGQEVILRCVPISNHLYFYWYRQILGQKVEFLVSFYNNEISEKSEIFDDQFSVERPDGSNFTLKIRSTKLEDSAMYFCASSPDKPPLHFGNGTRLTVT.

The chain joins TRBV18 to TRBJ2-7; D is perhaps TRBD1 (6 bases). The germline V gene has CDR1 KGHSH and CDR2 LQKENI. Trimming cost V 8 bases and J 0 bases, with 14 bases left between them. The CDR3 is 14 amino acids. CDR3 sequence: CASTRGHRSYEQYF. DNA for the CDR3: TGTGCCAGCACCCGGGGACACCGCTCCTACGAGCAGTACTTC.

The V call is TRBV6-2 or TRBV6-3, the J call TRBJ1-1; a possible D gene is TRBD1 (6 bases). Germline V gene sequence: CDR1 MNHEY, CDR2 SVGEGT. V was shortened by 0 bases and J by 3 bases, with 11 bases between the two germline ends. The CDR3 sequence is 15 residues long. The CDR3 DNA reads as TGTGCCAGCAGTTACTCGGACACAGGGTACACTGAAGCTTTCTTT. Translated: CASSYSDTGYTEAFF.

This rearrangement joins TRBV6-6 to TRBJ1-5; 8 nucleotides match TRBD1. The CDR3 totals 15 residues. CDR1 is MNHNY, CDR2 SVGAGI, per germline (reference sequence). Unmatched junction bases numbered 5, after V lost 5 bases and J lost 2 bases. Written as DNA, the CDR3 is TGTGCCAGCAGTAAGGGACAGGTGGGCAATCAGCCCCAGCATTTT. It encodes CASSKGQVGNQPQHF.

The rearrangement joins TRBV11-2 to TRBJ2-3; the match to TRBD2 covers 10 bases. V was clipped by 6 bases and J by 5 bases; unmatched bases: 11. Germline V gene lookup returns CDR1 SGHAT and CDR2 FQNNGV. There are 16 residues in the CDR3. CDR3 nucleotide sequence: TGTGCCAGCAGTTCTCGGACTAGCGGACACGTAGATACGCAGTATTTT. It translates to CASSSRTSGHVDTQYF.

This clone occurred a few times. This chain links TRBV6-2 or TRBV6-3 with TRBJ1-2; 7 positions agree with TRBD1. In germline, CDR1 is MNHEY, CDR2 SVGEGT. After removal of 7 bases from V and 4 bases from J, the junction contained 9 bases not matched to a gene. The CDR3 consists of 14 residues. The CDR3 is CASTPVTGFYGYTF. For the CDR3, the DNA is TGTGCCAGCACCCCAGTGACAGGGTTCTATGGCTACACCTTC.

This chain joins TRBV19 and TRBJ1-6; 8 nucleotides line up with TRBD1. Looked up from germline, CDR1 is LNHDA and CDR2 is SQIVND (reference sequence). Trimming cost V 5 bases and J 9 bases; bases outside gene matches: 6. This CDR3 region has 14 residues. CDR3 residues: CASSLDRGGSPLHF. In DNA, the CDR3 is TGTGCCAGTAGTCTTGACAGGGGTGGTTCACCCCTCCACTTT.